This TCR beta chain stems from a study of shared clonotypes between healthy human individuals. The wider study: Contributing individuals were two females and a few males aged 18 to 49. CD4 naive and CD4 memory each took three plates per donor, while CD8 naive took two and CD8 memory one.

V lost 2 bases to trimming and J lost 7 bases, with 17 bases between them. The CDR3 sequence is 15 residues long. Germline values: CDR1 MNHNY, CDR2 SVGAGI (reference sequence). Study conclusions and caveats: Clonotype sharing across donors was expected to vary with sequencing depth.

To note about this clone: No antigen is known for it.

Here immunoSEQ multiplex PCR was the method, and the copy in TCRdb shows in-frame clones only, minus some. The sample lists 2.3 million or so clones, over 85% occurring once. J is TRBJ1-2 and V is TRBV6-6; D ambiguous. Sample: naive CD4+ T cells from PBMCs. Specified subset: CD45RA+ positively selected. The clonotype was recovered from a man younger than 35 in good health. Some clones in this sample may be carry-over from other donors' samples. CDR3 sequence reads: CASSYPRGSRPGYTF. The CDR3 DNA sequence: TGTGCCAGCAGTTACCCCCGGGGATCCCGCCCTGGCTACACCTTC.